Presented here are 28 T cell receptor beta chains from one specimen sequenced in a study of breast tumors, draining lymph nodes, adjacent tissues. Breast cancer patients provided tissue from their axillary draining lymph nodes. From the multiplex PCR reads, TCRdb called clonotypes with MiXCR, one entry per CDR3 protein. The sample includes roughly 130,000 distinct CDR3 sequences, nearly 20% of them seen just once. The sample comprised axillary lymph node tissue. All receptors derive from a female donor with breast cancer. Some clones in this sample may be carry-over from other donors' samples.

This clonotype was recorded a few times. This chain links TRBV19 with TRBJ2-4; 12 bases map to TRBD2. The CDR3 runs to 16 residues. Trimming at V came to 3 bases and at J to 6 bases, leaving 6 bases not matched to a gene. Germline CDR1 LNHDA, CDR2 SQIVND (reference sequence). CDR3 amino acids: CASSMTSGGFLNIQYF. CDR3 nucleotide sequence: TGTGCCAGTAGTATGACTAGCGGGGGATTCTTAAACATTCAGTACTTC.

Comment on this clonotype: This clone may be a read error of a much larger clone one base away. A read error is likely, as this CDR3 ends without the conserved phenylalanine or tryptophan. V is TRBV19 and J is TRBJ1-5; D unresolved. This CDR3 comprises 15 residues. Germline assignment: CDR1 LNHDA and CDR2 SQIVND (reference sequence). V lost 5 bases to trimming and J lost 0 bases, with 11 bases between them. In DNA form, the CDR3 reads TGTGCCAGTAGTCCCCCGGGGTATAGCAATCAGCCCCAGCATTCT. This sequence encodes CASSPPGYSNQPQHS.

This clonotype has a count of ten or more. This chain connects TRBV28 to TRBJ2-7; TRBD1 might be the D (7 bases). The CDR3 spans 15 residues. From germline, CDR1 is MDHEN and CDR2 SYDVKM. The V end lost 5 bases, the J end lost 1 base, and 15 bases lay between the germline ends. CDR3: CASSQGGSPSYEQYF. DNA of the CDR3: TGTGCCAGCAGTCAGGGGGGCAGCCCATCCTACGAGCAGTACTTC.

V usage is TRBV7-6 and J usage is TRBJ2-5; 10 nucleotides line up with TRBD2. Germline values: CDR1 SGHVS, CDR2 FNYEAQ. The CDR3 length is 16 residues. The V and J ends lost 5 bases and 5 bases, in that order; junction bases with no gene match: 11. The CDR3 protein is CASSTGTSVRSETQYF. In nucleotides, the CDR3 is TGTGCCAGCAGCACCGGGACTAGCGTGCGGAGCGAGACCCAGTACTTC. Supplemented by reference TRBV7-6 and TRBJ2-5, the full variable domain reads GAGVSQSPRYKVTKRGQDVALRCDPISGHVSLYWYRQALGQGPEFLTYFNYEAQQDKSGLPNDRFSAERPEGSISTLTIQRTEQRDSAMYRCASSTGTSVRSETQYFGPGTRLLVL.

This clonotype was recorded at least ten times. The gene calls are TRBV6-1 and TRBJ2-7; 14 bases fit TRBD2. This CDR3 has 16 residues. J lost 4 bases, V lost 3 bases, and 5 bases had no gene match. Germline assignment: CDR1 MNHNS and CDR2 SASEGT. The CDR3 sequence is CASSESGLAGEYEQYF. CDR3 nucleotides: TGTGCCAGCAGTGAGTCGGGACTAGCGGGAGAGTACGAGCAGTACTTC.

This clonotype was counted ten times or more. The rearrangement links TRBV5-1 to TRBJ2-6; 7 positions agree with TRBD2. The V and J ends lost 0 bases and 0 bases, in that order; junction bases with no gene match: 18. Germline CDR1 is SGHRS and CDR2 is YFSETQ. CDR3 size: 22 residues. For the CDR3, the DNA is TGCGCCAGCAGCTTGGTAGTCCCCTGGGGGGGAGGGTTACCCTCTGGGGCCAACGTCCTGACTTTC. It codes for CASSLVVPWGGGLPSGANVLTF.

This clonotype was counted at least ten times. The V and J genes are TRBV19 and TRBJ1-5; D perhaps matches TRBD1 (6 bases). CDR1 is LNHDA and CDR2 is SQIVND in the germline V gene (reference sequence). V lost 3 bases and J 7 bases, leaving 16 bases between the germline ends. The CDR3 consists of 15 residues. The CDR3 is CASSISQGPEQPQHF. The CDR3 DNA reads as TGTGCCAGTAGTATCTCACAGGGTCCTGAGCAGCCCCAGCATTTT.

This clonotype was counted a few times. The CDR3 bases are TGCGCCAGCAGTTTCGACGGCTCTGGGGCCAACGTCCTGACTTTC. Amino acid sequence: CASSFDGSGANVLTF. The chain is built from TRBV5-1 and TRBJ2-6; D not resolved. The CDR3 runs to 15 residues. Between the trimmed V and J ends, which lost 5 bases and 0 bases, there was a span of 9 bases. Looked up from germline, CDR1 is SGHRS and CDR2 is YFSETQ.

This clonotype was seen at least ten times. The rearrangement joins TRBV7-2 to TRBJ2-7, with D possibly matching TRBD2 (6 bases). The CDR3 sequence is 13 residues long. Between the trimmed V and J ends, which lost 1 base and 5 bases, there was a span of 9 bases. Germline V gene sequence: CDR1 SGHTA, CDR2 FQGNSA. Written as DNA, the CDR3 is TGTGCCAGCAGCTTAGACAGGAGGGACGAGCAGTACTTC. Protein sequence: CASSLDRRDEQYF.

This clonotype was counted ten times or more. For the CDR3, the DNA is TGTGCCAGCAGCCAAGGGGCGGGGGGGTATGACTATGGCTACACCTTC. Its translation is CASSQGAGGYDYGYTF. The rearrangement joins TRBV4-2 to TRBJ1-2; a possible D gene is TRBD1 (5 bases). Germline V gene data show CDR1 as LGHNA and CDR2 as YNFKEQ. There are 16 residues in the CDR3. V lost 1 base to trimming and J lost 3 bases, with 15 bases between them.

The chain links TRBV12-3 or TRBV12-4 to TRBJ2-2; 7 bases are shared with TRBD1. The CDR3 is made up of 15 amino acids. V lost 8 bases and J lost 0; bases outside the gene matches: 6. In DNA form, the CDR3 reads TGTGCCAGCCGCAGGGGGACAGCGAACACCGGGGAGCTGTTTTTT. Translating gives CASRRGTANTGELFF.

This clonotype was detected many times. V usage is TRBV4-2 and J usage is TRBJ1-2, with TRBD1 matching 9 bases. With 1 base clipped from V and 8 bases from J, the junction kept 5 bases outside the gene matches. Germline CDR1 and CDR2: LGHNA and YNFKEQ. The CDR3 loop spans 14 amino acids. CDR3 nucleotides: TGTGCCAGCAGCCAAGCGGGACAGGGAGCCGGCTACACCTTC. Translating gives CASSQAGQGAGYTF.

A note on this clonotype: A clone one base away is much larger, so this may be a read error. The CDR3 does not end in the conserved phenylalanine or tryptophan, so this is likely a read error. This chain uses TRBV15 with TRBJ1-5, with a weak D call TRBD1 (5 bases). The V end was cut by 0 bases, the J end by 1 base, with 13 bases between. CDR3 length: 17 amino acids. Looked up from germline, CDR1 is LNHNV and CDR2 is YYDKDF (reference sequence). In nucleotides, the CDR3 is TGTGCCACCAGCAGAGATACGAGGGGCATCAGCAATCAGCCCCAGCATCTT. Protein: CATSRDTRGISNQPQHL.

Ten or more counts support this clonotype. CDR3: CASSGQGEQYF. DNA of the CDR3: TGTGCCAGCTCAGGACAGGGCGAGCAGTACTTC. The rearrangement uses TRBV18 and TRBJ2-7, with 8 positions matching TRBD1. The CDR3 sequence is 11 residues long. Germline V CDR1 and CDR2: KGHSH, LQKENI. The J segment lost 6 bases and the V segment lost 5 bases, leaving 0 bases of the junction unmatched.

Remarks on this clonotype: This clone may be a read error of a much larger clone one base away. CDR3 amino acids: CASSLRGDYGYTF. The CDR3, as DNA: TGTGCCAGCAGTTTAAGGGGGGACTATGGCTACACCTTC. This chain links TRBV27 with TRBJ1-2; TRBD1 might be the D (6 bases). V was pared by 2 bases and J by 3 bases, with 7 bases between. Per germline, CDR1 MNHEY and CDR2 SMNVEV (reference sequence). There are 13 residues in the CDR3.

This clonotype was recorded many times. This rearrangement joins TRBV6-5 to TRBJ1-6; no reliable D call. This CDR3 comprises 16 residues. Germline V CDR1 and CDR2: MNHEY, SVGAGI. V gave up 2 bases and J gave up 0 bases, with 8 bases separating them. CDR3 bases: TGTGCCAGCAGTTACAGGACTAGCTCCTATAATTCACCCCTCCACTTT. Translation gives CASSYRTSSYNSPLHF.

About this clonotype: Since a much larger clone is just one base distant, this may be a read error. The V call is TRBV3-1, the J call TRBJ2-3; D call uncertain. Germline V gene data show CDR1 as LGHDT and CDR2 as YNNKEL (reference sequence). The CDR3 totals 16 residues. The CDR3 DNA is TGTGCCAGCAGCCAAGAAGGCGTATTAAGCACAGATACGAAGTATTTT. This encodes CASSQEGVLSTDTKYF.

The V and J genes are TRBV6-1 and TRBJ1-5; D call uncertain. Germline loops: CDR1 MNHNS, CDR2 SASEGT. The V and J ends lost 2 bases and 1 base respectively, with 9 bases between them. CDR3 length: 15 residues. The CDR3 nucleotides are TGTGCCAGCAGTGAATTGCGACCAAGCAATCAGCCCCAGCATTTT. Encoded protein: CASSELRPSNQPQHF.

This clonotype appeared many times. The V call is TRBV7-9, the J call TRBJ2-7, with D perhaps assigned TRBD1 or TRBD2 (5 bases each). The CDR3 covers 12 residues. In germline, CDR1 is SEHNR, CDR2 FQNEAQ (reference sequence). The V end lost 6 bases, the J end lost 4 bases, and 10 bases lay between the germline ends. The CDR3 nucleotides are TGTGCCAGCAGAGGGGACGGTTACGAGCAGTACTTC. It codes for CASRGDGYEQYF.

This clonotype was counted many times. The chain has TRBV11-1 and TRBJ2-5; 8 bases align to TRBD1. The germline CDR1 and CDR2 sequences are SGHAT and FQDESV (reference sequence). V shed 1 base, J shed 7 bases, and the junction held 5 bases outside the gene matches. This CDR3 is 14 amino acids long. CDR3 DNA sequence: TGTGCCAGCAGCTTAGGAGGACAGGGTGGGACCCAGTACTTC. Its translation is CASSLGGQGGTQYF.

The count of this clonotype is one. The chain uses TRBV6-6 and TRBJ1-1, with TRBD1 matching 9 bases. The germline V gene has CDR1 MNHNY and CDR2 SVGAGI (reference sequence). CDR3 length equals 15 residues. V lost 2 bases, J lost 0 bases, and 1 base stayed unmatched. The chain's CDR3 is CASSYRQGVNTEAFF. CDR3 DNA sequence: TGTGCCAGCAGTTACCGACAGGGGGTGAACACTGAAGCTTTCTTT.

This chain joins TRBV3-1 and TRBJ2-2; D remains unclear. V lost 4 bases, J lost 9 bases, and 9 bases lay in between. Germline assignment: CDR1 LGHDT and CDR2 YNNKEL (reference sequence). CDR3 length: 12 amino acids. DNA for the CDR3: TGTGCCAGCAGCCCTAACAACAGGGAGCTGTTTTTT. Its translation is CASSPNNRELFF.

Concerning this clonotype itself: A much larger clone lies one base from this, so it may be a read error. This chain uses TRBV7-9 with TRBJ1-2, with 8 nucleotides matching TRBD1. The V gene's germline CDR1 is SEHNR and CDR2 FQNEAQ (reference sequence). This CDR3 has 12 residues. J was trimmed by 12 bases and V by 3 bases; bases with no gene match: 6. This chain's CDR3 is CASSLNRGDHTF. CDR3 sequence (DNA): TGTGCCAGCAGCTTGAACAGGGGGGACCACACCTTC.

The chain recombines TRBV28 with TRBJ1-3, with 9 positions matching TRBD1. J lost 7 bases, V lost 8 bases, and 12 bases had no gene match. The CDR3 sequence is 15 residues long. Looked up from germline, CDR1 is MDHEN and CDR2 is SYDVKM. The CDR3 reads CASYSPTGGKNTIYF. CDR3 bases: TGTGCCAGCTACTCCCCAACAGGGGGCAAGAACACCATATATTTT.

This clonotype occurred many times. The chain's CDR3 is CASSLTAGDYYEQYF. The CDR3, as DNA: TGTGCCAGCAGTTTAACAGCGGGAGACTATTACGAGCAGTACTTC. The genes are TRBV27 and TRBJ2-7; 8 nucleotides align to TRBD2. The germline CDR1 and CDR2 sequences are MNHEY and SMNVEV (reference sequence). Trimming cost V 2 bases and J 4 bases; bases outside gene matches: 7. CDR3 length equals 15 residues.

The table lists this clonotype with many counts. The gene calls are TRBV20-1 and TRBJ2-7; 7 positions agree with TRBD2. Germline values: CDR1 DFQATT, CDR2 SNEGSKA (reference sequence). The CDR3 spans 13 residues. With V trimmed by 0 bases and J by 2 bases, 1 base remained unmatched. The CDR3 bases are TGCAGTGCTAGAGAAGCGGGAACCTACGAGCAGTACTTC. It encodes CSAREAGTYEQYF.

The table lists this clonotype with many counts. The chain couples TRBV5-8 to TRBJ1-5, with unresolved D. The CDR3 covers 15 residues. Between the trimmed V and J ends, which lost 4 bases and 0 bases, there was a span of 11 bases. Per the germline V gene, CDR1 is SGHTS and CDR2 is YDEGEE. DNA of the CDR3: TGTGCCAGCAGCCCCGGGTGGGTTAGCAATCAGCCCCAGCATTTT. Protein product: CASSPGWVSNQPQHF.

This clonotype came up many times. The chain is built from TRBV20-1 and TRBJ2-3; TRBD2 agrees at 10 bases. Losses at the gene ends were 2 bases for V and 2 bases for J; bases not matched to a gene: 7. The germline V gene encodes CDR1 DFQATT and CDR2 SNEGSKA (reference sequence). The length of the CDR3 is 16 residues. The CDR3 DNA follows: TGCAGTGCTAGATCCAGGACTAGCGGACACACAGATACGCAGTATTTT. Translating gives CSARSRTSGHTDTQYF.